These T cell receptor beta chains were read from a single sample in a study of shared clonotypes between healthy human individuals. Sequencing was performed with immunoSEQ multiplex PCR; in TCRdb, only in-frame clones are kept and a portion is missing. This table holds more than 2,000,000 clones, just over 90% found once. The sequencing sample was made of naive CD4+ T cells from PBMCs. The receptors here all came from a man between 18 and 29 years old in good health. Some clones in this sample may be carry-over from other donors' samples. Both conserved end residues are trimmed from each CDR3. Fields, in order: V gene, J gene, CDR3 protein.

v_gene: TRBV7-3
j_gene: TRBJ2-5
CDR3aa: ASSRGATLQETQY

v_gene: TRBV19
j_gene: TRBJ1-1
CDR3aa: ASSYRVGRNMNTEAF

v_gene: TRBV2
j_gene: TRBJ1-1
CDR3aa: ASQDVGQAEAF

v_gene: TRBV5-5
j_gene: TRBJ1-3
CDR3aa: ASSLAGGQSGNTIY

v_gene: TRBV6-5
j_gene: TRBJ1-4
CDR3aa: ASRQGVKLF

v_gene: TRBV7-9
j_gene: TRBJ1-1
CDR3aa: ASSLISSRGRRANTEAF

v_gene: TRBV10-3
j_gene: TRBJ1-5
CDR3aa: AISDLGQGANQPQH

v_gene: TRBV18
j_gene: TRBJ2-1
CDR3aa: ASSSLGLANLNEQF

v_gene: TRBV6-5
j_gene: TRBJ1-2
CDR3aa: ASSYVIGGGDYGYT

v_gene: TRBV4-1
j_gene: TRBJ1-1
CDR3aa: ASSQDPRSGETEAF

v_gene: TRBV9
j_gene: TRBJ2-3
CDR3aa: ASSVFGGRAGDTQY

v_gene: TRBV7-6
j_gene: TRBJ2-7
CDR3aa: ASGPGLLTYEQY

v_gene: TRBV5-6
j_gene: TRBJ1-2
CDR3aa: ASSRSLDWGQGTYGYT

v_gene: TRBV11-2
j_gene: TRBJ2-5
CDR3aa: ASSLDLTGGGETQY

v_gene: TRBV18
j_gene: TRBJ2-3
CDR3aa: ASSSTGDTQY

v_gene: TRBV5-1
j_gene: TRBJ1-4
CDR3aa: ASSSGAANEKLF

v_gene: TRBV5-4
j_gene: TRBJ2-5
CDR3aa: ASSLALGGGDGETQY

v_gene: TRBV6-5
j_gene: TRBJ2-7
CDR3aa: ASRLNRGSHEQY

v_gene: TRBV18
j_gene: TRBJ1-1
CDR3aa: ASSPLGQGGVVFTEAF

v_gene: TRBV2
j_gene: TRBJ1-1
CDR3aa: ASSVQGNTEAF

v_gene: TRBV5-6
j_gene: TRBJ1-1
CDR3aa: ASSSVRSEAF

v_gene: TRBV2
j_gene: TRBJ2-5
CDR3aa: ASSAAPRETQY

v_gene: TRBV6-1
j_gene: TRBJ2-7
CDR3aa: ASSEASGRGRAEQY

v_gene: TRBV28
j_gene: TRBJ2-1
CDR3aa: ASSGGAEHNEQF

v_gene: TRBV5-1
j_gene: TRBJ1-4
CDR3aa: ASTPGRGHEKLF

v_gene: TRBV5-4
j_gene: TRBJ2-5
CDR3aa: ASSLRRGETQY

v_gene: TRBV6-1
j_gene: TRBJ2-6
CDR3aa: ASSESRASGANVLT

v_gene: TRBV29-1
j_gene: TRBJ1-5
CDR3aa: SVRAAANQPQH

v_gene: TRBV11-3
j_gene: TRBJ2-1
CDR3aa: ASSRLNSVFLSYNEQF

v_gene: TRBV28
j_gene: TRBJ2-3
CDR3aa: ASSPDGLEDTQY